This T cell receptor beta chain derives from a study of T cells in Graves' hyperthyroidism and ophthalmopathy. Study-wide background: The authors collected peripheral blood at initial diagnosis, before any treatment.

The trim removed 7 bases at V and 6 bases at J, leaving 20 bases unmatched. The V gene's germline CDR1 is SGHVS and CDR2 FQNEAQ. The CDR3 has 18 amino acids. Authors of the study amplified TCR beta CDR3 regions from RNA transcripts. HTBI primers were used for first-round RT-PCR of the TCR CDR3. Via MiXCR, TCRdb re-called the multiplex PCR reads, giving one row per CDR3 protein. Of 600,000 or so distinct CDR3 sequences in the sample, more than 12% were seen once. Specimen: blood. The origin of this receptor is a woman aged 50 to 65 with Graves' ophthalmopathy. The chain links TRBV7-8 to TRBJ2-7; TRBD1 agrees at 11 bases. CDR3 DNA sequence: TGTGCCAGCAACTTTACCGGGACAGGGGGTATAGGATCAAGCGAGCAGTACTTC. This gives the protein CASNFTGTGGIGSSEQYF.